This TCR beta chain was captured by sequencing in a study of beta chain features in type 1 diabetes. Study-level points and caveats: The study found moderately but significantly shorter TCRB CDR3s in all four CD4+ subsets of Type 1 diabetes patients.

As regards this clone: Its antigen remains unidentified.

As every portion of the isolated RNA was reverse transcribed, the sequencing read expressed TCRB transcripts. Profiled with immunoSEQ multiplex PCR; TCRdb holds only in-frame clones, not every one. The sample includes about 930,000 clones, around a sixth of them seen just once. The V gene end was trimmed by 3 bases and the J gene end by 4 bases; junction bases not matched to a gene: 13. CDR3 length: 17 residues. In germline, CDR1 is SGHAT, CDR2 FQNNGV. The V gene is TRBV11-2, the J gene TRBJ2-3, with 7 bases that match TRBD1. The sequencing sample was made of naive CD4+ T cells from blood. The receptor comes from a young woman in good health. The DNA of the CDR3 is TGTGCCAGCAGCTTGTTCAGAGACAGGGTGGGTTCAGATACGCAGTATTTT. This translates into CASSLFRDRVGSDTQYF. Filled out from reference TRBV11-2 and TRBJ2-3, the complete variable domain reads EAGVAQSPRYKIIEKRQSVAFWCNPISGHATLYWYQQILGQGPKLLIQFQNNGVVDDSQLPKDRFSAERLKGVDSTLKIQPAKLEDSAVYLCASSLFRDRVGSDTQYFGPGTRLTVL.